The 31 T cell receptor beta chains in this list originate from one sample, sequenced in a study of response to subunit inactivated influenza vaccine (dated by TCRdb to about 2018). This sample's time point label indicates: approximately 40 days after influenza vaccine administration. The library relied on RT-PCR. The reads were generated on an Illumina HiSeq 2500. The public reads were run again by TCRdb, first through fastp at Q25 and then through MiXCR, and only productive beta chains were kept. Rows matching on CDR3 protein sequence are summarized as one entry with the most common DNA and genes. Within this sample are hundreds of thousands of distinct CDR3 sequences, with around 9.9% of them counted one time only. Together, the top ten hold approximately 12% of the sample. Here the sequenced sample was PBMCs from blood, taken roughly 47 days after vaccination. The receptors derive from a man aged 45 to 65 who received an inactivated influenza vaccine. Donor details come from another sample of the same person, matched by shared clones.

This clonotype was detected a few times. The chain uses TRBV28 and TRBJ2-1; D gene unclear. Germline values: CDR1 MDHEN, CDR2 SYDVKM. There are 15 residues in the CDR3. The V gene lost 3 bases and the J gene lost 0 bases, with 9 bases spanning the gap. The CDR3 DNA reads as TGTGCCAGCAGTTTGACTTTTAGCTCCTACAATGAGCAGTTCTTC. Protein product: CASSLTFSSYNEQFF.

The chain is built from TRBV24-1 and TRBJ2-3, with D perhaps TRBD2 (5 bases). The CDR3 covers 15 residues. The ends were cut back, 4 bases at V and 1 base at J, with 11 bases in the middle. Germline V gene data show CDR1 as KGHDR and CDR2 as SFDVKD. CDR3 bases: TGTGCCACCAGTGACTCCGCGGGTCGCACAGATACGCAGTATTTT. Protein: CATSDSAGRTDTQYF.

This clonotype has at least ten counts. The chain joins TRBV5-1 to TRBJ2-1; weak D call: TRBD1 (6 bases). Germline assignment: CDR1 SGHRS and CDR2 YFSETQ. The germline V and J ends were trimmed by 2 bases and 0 bases, with 9 bases remaining between them. The CDR3 has 15 residues. CDR3 sequence: CASSFRGDSYNEQFF. CDR3 bases: TGCGCCAGCAGCTTCAGGGGCGACTCCTACAATGAGCAGTTCTTC.

This CDR3 reads CASSVDVGWGEAFF. In DNA form, the CDR3 reads TGTGCCAGCAGCGTAGATGTGGGATGGGGTGAAGCTTTCTTT. The chain recombines TRBV9 with TRBJ1-1; no clear D gene. Germline CDR1 and CDR2: SGDLS and YYNGEE. This CDR3 comprises 14 residues. Between the trimmed V and J ends, which lost 0 bases and 7 bases, there was a span of 13 bases.

This chain links TRBV4-1 with TRBJ2-7, with a tentative D call TRBD2 (6 bases). V lost 1 base and J lost 7, with 23 bases in between. Looked up from germline, CDR1 is MGHRA and CDR2 is YSYEKL. The CDR3 is 17 amino acids. CDR3 in amino acids: CASSQGRDEYGGPEQYF. In DNA form, the CDR3 reads TGCGCCAGCAGCCAAGGGCGAGACGAGTACGGGGGTCCGGAGCAGTACTTC.

This clonotype was seen a handful of times. The chain has TRBV12-3 or TRBV12-4 and TRBJ1-2, with D tentatively TRBD1 (6 bases). The CDR3 is 14 residues long. Trimming stripped 3 bases from V and 5 bases from J, with 13 bases between. The CDR3 loop is CASSFTDSPYGYTF. CDR3 bases: TGTGCCAGCAGTTTTACGGACAGCCCATATGGCTACACCTTC.

The chain uses TRBV28 and TRBJ1-2; D is undetermined. Between the trimmed V and J ends, which lost 0 bases and 0 bases, there was a span of 17 bases. Germline values: CDR1 MDHEN, CDR2 SYDVKM. The CDR3 is 18 residues long. The CDR3 DNA is TGTGCCAGCAGTTTATGGCCGGGCCCCCGAGGAACTAACTATGGCTACACCTTC. This translates into CASSLWPGPRGTNYGYTF.

The chain combines TRBV5-2 with TRBJ2-7; the table assigns TRBD1, which was not confirmed against the DNA. TRBV5-2 has pseudogene status. CDR3 length: 14 residues. The DNA for the CDR3 is TGTGCCAGGAGCCCTGGACAGGGGGAATACGAGCAGTACTTC. Amino acid sequence: CARSPGQGEYEQYF.

This chain uses TRBV6-1 with TRBJ2-7; 8 bases fit TRBD2. The germline V gene has CDR1 MNHNS and CDR2 SASEGT. This CDR3 contains 13 residues. V dropped 7 bases and J dropped 3; count of bases not matched to a gene: 5. The CDR3 region is CASNRAGVYEQYF. Here the CDR3 DNA reads TGTGCCAGCAACAGAGCGGGGGTCTACGAGCAGTACTTC.

This clonotype occurred a few times. The rearrangement joins TRBV5-6 to TRBJ2-1, with 8 bases fitting TRBD2. V shed 8 bases and J 6 bases; nucleotides not matched to a gene: 28. Germline lookup yields CDR1 SGHDT and CDR2 YYEEEE. CDR3 length: 20 amino acids. Here the CDR3 DNA reads TGTGCCAGTAAGCAGCGGCCTAGGATTAGTGGGAGCGGGAGCCCCAATGAGCAGTTCTTC. Protein: CASKQRPRISGSGSPNEQFF. Filled out from reference TRBV5-6 and TRBJ2-1, the complete variable domain reads DAGVTQSPTHLIKTRGQQVTLRCSPKSGHDTVSWYQQALGQGPQFIFQYYEEEERQRGNFPDRFSGHQFPNYSSELNVNALLLGDSALYLCASKQRPRISGSGSPNEQFFGPGTRLTVL.

This clonotype appeared many times. V usage is TRBV7-9 and J usage is TRBJ1-6; D might be TRBD1 (5 bases). CDR1 and CDR2 (germline): SEHNR, FQNEAQ (reference sequence). This CDR3 has 18 amino acids. Trimming cost V 1 base and J 0 bases, with 13 bases left between them. For the CDR3, the DNA is TGTGCCAGCAGCTTAGAGCAGGGCCCGGGCTCCTATAATTCACCCCTCCACTTT. Its translation: CASSLEQGPGSYNSPLHF.

This clonotype was picked up a small number of times. The CDR3 loop is CAISRTDSGNTIYF. The CDR3 nucleotides read TGTGCCATCAGTCGTACAGACTCTGGAAACACCATATATTTT. The chain uses TRBV10-3 and TRBJ1-3; D unclear. V was shortened by 5 bases and J by 0 bases, with 8 bases between the two germline ends. CDR1 ENHRY and CDR2 SYGVKD come from the germline V gene. CDR3 length equals 14 residues.

This clonotype was picked up many times. J is TRBJ1-1 and V is TRBV5-1, with unresolved D. Trimming took off 4 bases at V and 4 bases at J, with 14 bases between the two ends. Germline V gives CDR1 SGHRS, CDR2 YFSETQ. There are 14 residues in the CDR3. Here the CDR3 reads CASSMFAGGTEAFF. CDR3 bases: TGCGCCAGCAGCATGTTCGCTGGAGGCACTGAAGCTTTCTTT.

The chain links TRBV12-3 or TRBV12-4 to TRBJ1-5, with TRBD1 matching over 8 bases. CDR3 length: 14 amino acids. With V trimmed by 5 bases and J by 7 bases, 7 bases remained unmatched. The CDR3 is CASSTQGARQPQHF. The DNA for the CDR3 is TGTGCCAGCAGTACGCAGGGGGCTAGGCAGCCCCAGCATTTT.

Turning to this clonotype: Given the absence of the conserved phenylalanine or tryptophan at the CDR3 end, a read error is likely. The rearrangement joins TRBV10-3 to TRBJ2-7; TRBD2 is a possible D gene (5 bases). V was pared by 4 bases and J by 6 bases, with 10 bases between. The CDR3 consists of 12 residues. CDR1 ENHRY and CDR2 SYGVKD come from the germline V gene. CDR3 nucleotides: TGTGCCATCAGTGCGGACTCCACCGAGCAGTACCTC. This encodes CAISADSTEQYL.

This clonotype was counted between two and nine times. The V call is TRBV7-8, the J call TRBJ2-7, with 14 bases that match TRBD2. This CDR3 spans 18 amino acids. In germline, CDR1 is SGHVS, CDR2 FQNEAQ. Trimming cost V 4 bases and J 4 bases; bases outside gene matches: 12. The CDR3 region is CASSSIPGLAGASYEQYF. The CDR3 DNA reads as TGTGCCAGCAGCTCAATCCCGGGACTAGCGGGAGCTTCGTACGAGCAGTACTTC.

J is TRBJ2-1 and V is TRBV28; D unclear. CDR3 size: 17 residues. V was trimmed by 3 bases and J by 6 bases, leaving 21 bases between them. The germline CDR1 and CDR2 sequences are MDHEN and SYDVKM. CDR3 in DNA: TGTGCCAGCAGTTTTCCTAGAGGAGCTCAACTTCCCAATGAGCAGTTCTTC. This translates into CASSFPRGAQLPNEQFF.

The chain carries TRBV4-1 and TRBJ2-5, with D possibly TRBD2 on 5 matching bases. This CDR3 contains 18 residues. Looked up from germline, CDR1 is MGHRA and CDR2 is YSYEKL. Between the trimmed V and J ends, which lost 0 bases and 6 bases, there was a span of 23 bases. CDR3 sequence: CASSQDNNREWKSQTQYF. The CDR3 coding sequence is TGCGCCAGCAGCCAAGACAATAACCGGGAATGGAAATCGCAGACCCAGTACTTC.

This clonotype was detected ten times or more. The gene calls are TRBV20-1 and TRBJ2-7; maybe TRBD2 (5 bases). This CDR3 region has 15 residues. V lost 4 bases to trimming and J lost 8 bases, with 24 bases between them. The V gene's germline CDR1 is DFQATT and CDR2 SNEGSKA (reference sequence). CDR3 protein: CSATPERPTDSQQYF. CDR3 nucleotide sequence: TGCAGTGCTACACCGGAGCGGCCCACTGACTCCCAGCAGTACTTC.

This clonotype was detected ten times or more. In DNA, the CDR3 is TGTGCCATCAGTGTTAGCGGGAGAGATGATGAGCAGTTCTTC. This codes for CAISVSGRDDEQFF. The rearrangement uses TRBV10-3 and TRBJ2-1, with 9 nucleotides matching TRBD2. V shed 4 bases and J 8 bases; nucleotides not matched to a gene: 6. The CDR3 sequence is 14 residues long. In germline, CDR1 is ENHRY, CDR2 SYGVKD.

This clonotype came up a few times. Without the conserved terminal phenylalanine or tryptophan, this CDR3 likely stems from a read error. The DNA is left out, because the CDR3 cannot be placed on it with certainty; the CDR3 is given as TCRdb lists it. The chain joins TRBV10-2 to TRBJ2-1; TRBD2, the D gene given by the table, was not confirmed from the DNA. CDR1 and CDR2 (germline): WSHSY, SAAADI. The CDR3 contains 14 residues when both ends are counted. CDR3 residues: CASSESRRGLAFFS.

The V gene is TRBV3-1, the J gene TRBJ2-7, with TRBD1 identical over 8 bases. The CDR3 is 14 amino acids. V shed 6 bases, J shed 6 bases, and the junction held 10 bases outside the gene matches. CDR1 and CDR2 (germline): LGHDT, YNNKEL (reference sequence). CDR3 coding DNA: TGTGCCAGCAGTCGACAGGGGATCGTCTCCGAGCAGTACTTC. Protein product: CASSRQGIVSEQYF.

This clonotype was seen at least ten times. The chain uses TRBV20-1 and TRBJ1-4; D is unresolved. Trimming removed 2 bases at V and 4 bases at J, with 8 bases between. CDR3 size: 13 residues. The germline CDR1 and CDR2 sequences are DFQATT and SNEGSKA (reference sequence). The CDR3 loop reads CSARSVHNEKLFF. The DNA for the CDR3 is TGCAGTGCTAGATCGGTCCATAATGAAAAACTGTTTTTT.

This clonotype occurred a few times. The chain employs TRBV6-5 and TRBJ2-3; D perhaps matches TRBD2 (5 bases). V was trimmed by 4 bases and J by 4 bases, leaving 18 bases between them. The germline V gene has CDR1 MNHEY and CDR2 SVGAGI. The length of the CDR3 is 16 residues. CDR3 nucleotide sequence: TGTGCCAGCAGTTTGGGCGGAGGTGGCAGCCCAGATACGCAGTATTTT. Its protein product is CASSLGGGGSPDTQYF.

This clonotype was picked up a small number of times. V usage is TRBV12-3 or TRBV12-4 and J usage is TRBJ2-3, with 10 positions matching TRBD1. The CDR3 is made up of 15 amino acids. The V segment lost 3 bases and the J segment 6 bases; nucleotides outside the gene matches: 6. CDR3 nucleotides: TGTGCCAGCAGTTTCCGACAGGGGGCAACGGATACGCAGTATTTT. Its protein product is CASSFRQGATDTQYF.

This clonotype was seen many times. The chain couples TRBV10-3 to TRBJ2-7, with D perhaps assigned TRBD1 or TRBD2 (5 bases each). The CDR3 extends over 14 amino acids. Germline CDR1 ENHRY, CDR2 SYGVKD. Trimming removed 4 bases from V and 6 bases from J, with 16 bases in between. DNA for the CDR3: TGTGCCATCAGTGGAACAGGCGGGTCATTCGAGCAGTACTTC. Translating it yields CAISGTGGSFEQYF.

The chain combines TRBV7-8 with TRBJ2-1; D is unresolved. Trimming cost V 1 base and J 0 bases, with 10 bases left between them. This CDR3 has 16 residues. Germline-derived CDR1 and CDR2 are SGHVS and FQNEAQ. The CDR3 loop reads CASSLDGSISYNEQFF. The CDR3 DNA reads TGTGCCAGCAGCTTAGATGGGTCAATCTCCTACAATGAGCAGTTCTTC.

The chain couples TRBV4-3 to TRBJ2-7, with 8 bases lining up with TRBD1. Germline trimming cut 4 bases from V and 3 bases from J; bases unmatched to any gene: 8. Germline assignment: CDR1 LGHNA and CDR2 YSLEER. The CDR3 is 15 residues long. CDR3 DNA: TGCGCCAGCAGCCTCGACAGGGGATACGTCTACGAGCAGTACTTC. This sequence encodes CASSLDRGYVYEQYF.

The chain recombines TRBV7-8 with TRBJ2-7; weak D call: TRBD2 (6 bases). The V and J ends lost 5 bases and 4 bases respectively, with 18 bases between them. This CDR3 contains 15 residues. Germline V gene lookup returns CDR1 SGHVS and CDR2 FQNEAQ. CDR3 DNA sequence: TGTGCCAGCAGCCCCCGGAGGGTCCCCTATTACGAGCAGTACTTC. The encoded protein is CASSPRRVPYYEQYF.

This chain joins TRBV12-3 or TRBV12-4 and TRBJ2-3, with 7 bases that match TRBD1. This CDR3 comprises 16 residues. After removal of 7 bases from V and 0 bases from J, the junction contained 10 bases not matched to a gene. The CDR3 reads CASIKQGPPSTDTQYF. The CDR3 DNA reads as TGTGCCAGCATTAAACAGGGGCCTCCTAGCACAGATACGCAGTATTTT.

DNA for the CDR3: TGTGCCAGAGGACAGGGGACAGATACGCAGTATTTT. This translates into CARGQGTDTQYF. The rearrangement links TRBV7-2 to TRBJ2-3; TRBD1 aligns across 9 bases. The V segment lost 9 bases and the J segment 3 bases; nucleotides outside the gene matches: 1. This CDR3 comprises 12 residues. Germline CDR1 SGHTA, CDR2 FQGNSA.